These 11 T cell receptor beta chains originate from one sample sequenced in a study of CD8+CD57+ T cells in acquired aplastic anemia. Genomic DNA templated the TCR beta VDJ and CDR3 profiling. TCRdb re-derived calls from the reads in MiXCR, one entry per CDR3 protein. The sample shows 250,000 to 300,000 distinct CDR3 sequences, 50% to 70% of them seen only once. Sequenced: sorted CD4+, CD8+, or CD8+CD57+ T cells (not recorded which) from PBMCs. All receptors come from a human donor with severe aplastic anemia or a healthy control (not recorded which).

This chain connects TRBV7-2 to TRBJ1-1; unclear D gene. The CDR3 has 14 residues. The V end lost 2 bases, the J end lost 0 bases, and 7 bases lay between the germline ends. Germline CDR1 SGHTA, CDR2 FQGNSA. The CDR3 DNA reads TGTGCCAGCAGCTTACTGGCAGTGAACACTGAAGCTTTCTTT. Translated, it gives CASSLLAVNTEAFF.

The V gene is TRBV10-3, the J gene TRBJ2-5; 8 bases map to TRBD1. Germline CDR1 and CDR2: ENHRY and SYGVKD. After removal of 10 bases from V and 5 bases from J, the junction contained 12 bases not matched to a gene. The CDR3 is 14 residues long. As DNA, the CDR3 is TGTGCCAGCACTGGCAGGGGGCGTTTTGAGACCCAGTACTTC. Its translation: CASTGRGRFETQYF.

Points on this clonotype: Its ends do not fully match the called genes, so a read error is possible. The J gene is TRBJ2-5, the V gene TRBV7-7; no definite D call. The CDR3 spans 14 residues. Germline CDR1 SSHAT, CDR2 FNYEAQ (reference sequence). CDR3 sequence: CASSLGPQQETQYF. The CDR3 nucleotides are TGTGCTAGCAGCTTAGGGCCCCAACAAGAGACCCAGTACTTC.

This chain uses TRBV27 with TRBJ2-7; D is ambiguous. CDR1 is MNHEY and CDR2 is SMNVEV in the germline V gene (reference sequence). CDR3 length: 11 amino acids. V was pared by 7 bases and J by 7 bases, with 11 bases between. CDR3 sequence: CASTNYQEQYF. The CDR3 DNA follows: TGTGCCAGCACTAACTACCAGGAGCAGTACTTC.

The chain recombines TRBV29-1 with TRBJ2-3; the D is unclear. Germline CDR1 reads SQVTM; CDR2 reads ANQGSEA. CDR3 size: 14 residues. Trimming removed 3 bases at V and 0 bases at J, with 10 bases between. DNA for the CDR3: TGCAGCGTTGAGGTCGGAATAAGCACAGATACGCAGTATTTT. Translating gives CSVEVGISTDTQYF.

As concerns this clonotype: In this CDR3 the conserved last residue, phenylalanine or tryptophan, is missing, so a read error is likely. This chain joins TRBV9 and TRBJ2-3, with TRBD1 as a possible D gene (6 bases). The CDR3 runs to 14 residues. CDR1 and CDR2 from the germline V gene are SGDLS and YYNGEE. Here the CDR3 reads CAGSVGTKTDTQYL. CDR3 sequence (DNA): TGTGCCGGCAGCGTTGGGACAAAAACAGATACGCAGTATCTT.

In this sample, this clonotype turned up many times. The genes are TRBV19 and TRBJ1-1; D unresolved. The CDR3 is made up of 13 amino acids. CDR1 is LNHDA, CDR2 SQIVND, per germline (reference sequence). V gave up 7 bases and J gave up 1 base, with 10 bases separating them. The CDR3 region has the DNA TGTGCCAGTACGCTACGGCGGAACACTGAAGCTTTCTTT. Amino acid sequence: CASTLRRNTEAFF.

The rearrangement uses TRBV7-3 and TRBJ2-1; 7 bases are a match to TRBD2. The germline gives CDR1 SGHTA, CDR2 FQGTGA. V was pared by 3 bases and J by 6 bases, with 5 bases of the junction left unmatched. The CDR3 has 14 residues. The CDR3 is CASSLTSTGNEQFF. CDR3 nucleotide sequence: TGTGCCAGCAGCTTGACTAGCACCGGCAATGAGCAGTTCTTC.

Notes on this clonotype: The conserved final phenylalanine or tryptophan is absent from the CDR3, which likely points to a read error. The rearrangement links TRBV20-1 to TRBJ2-7, with no clear D. V was shortened by 3 bases and J by 2 bases, with 5 bases between the two germline ends. Germline lookup yields CDR1 DFQATT and CDR2 SNEGSKA (reference sequence). CDR3 length equals 11 residues. The CDR3 is CSASAAYEQYS. CDR3 in DNA: TGCAGTGCTAGCGCAGCCTACGAGCAGTACTCC.

The chain uses TRBV27 and TRBJ2-4, with 8 positions matching TRBD1. Looked up from germline, CDR1 is MNHEY and CDR2 is SMNVEV (reference sequence). The CDR3 length is 14 residues. The ends lost 7 bases at V and 8 bases at J; junction bases unmatched: 10. The CDR3 DNA follows: TGTGCCAGCAAGCCCTTGCAGGGGGCGTACATTCAGTACTTC. Amino acids: CASKPLQGAYIQYF.

CDR3 in DNA: TGTGCCACCAGCAGAGGGGGGGATTCACCCCTCCACTTT. Its translation: CATSRGGDSPLHF. The V call is TRBV15, the J call TRBJ1-6; TRBD1 might be the D (5 bases). The CDR3 has 13 residues. Between the trimmed V and J ends, which lost 1 base and 8 bases, there was a span of 6 bases. The V gene's germline CDR1 is LNHNV and CDR2 YYDKDF (reference sequence).